This is a list of T cell receptor beta chains from one sample in a study of CXCR3 chemokines and chemotherapy response in bladder cancer. MiXCR, applied by TCRdb to the PCR reads, yields one record per CDR3 protein. The profile shows roughly 3,000 distinct CDR3 sequences, approximately 12% of them singletons. Sampling was conducted from a patient whose treatment included neoadjuvant chemotherapy. All receptors derive from a human donor with bladder cancer that responded to neoadjuvant chemotherapy. Each CDR3 is given with its conserved first and last residue. Fields, in order: clone size, J gene, CDR3 length, D gene, V gene, CDR3 protein, CDR3 DNA. D genes are given only for firm matches. Not every row has a clone size; where given, it reads once, few, many or a size class.

>many|TRBJ2-3|15|TRBD1|TRBV28
CASSGRDRGSDTQYF
TGTGCCAGCAGTGGCCGGGACAGGGGGTCAGATACGCAGTATTTT
>.|TRBJ1-5|14|.|TRBV27
CASRPRESNQPQHF
TGTGCCAGCAGGCCTCGGGAAAGCAATCAGCCCCAGCATTTT
>few|TRBJ2-3|16|TRBD1|TRBV28
CASSQGQGRGTDTQYF
TGTGCCAGCAGTCAGGGACAGGGTAGAGGGACAGATACGCAGTATTTT
>many|TRBJ2-7|16|TRBD1|TRBV24-1
CATSDAGTGNTYEQYF
TGTGCCACCAGTGACGCCGGGACAGGGAATACCTACGAGCAGTACTTC
>medium-sized|TRBJ2-1|15|TRBD2|TRBV7-2
CASSPRGSSYNEQFF
TGTGCCAGCAGTCCCCGCGGGAGCTCCTACAATGAGCAGTTCTTC
>medium-sized|TRBJ2-2|16|.|TRBV7-9
CASSLVYGTNTGELFF
TGTGCCAGCAGCTTAGTCTATGGTACGAACACCGGGGAGCTGTTTTTT
>medium-sized|TRBJ2-3|14|.|TRBV19
CASSMGGYTDTQYF
TGTGCCAGTAGTATGGGTGGATACACAGATACGCAGTATTTT
>medium-sized|TRBJ1-2|22|TRBD1|TRBV19
CASSPFLGQGTLNPDYGNGYTF
TGTGCCAGTAGTCCATTTCTGGGACAGGGAACCCTGAATCCCGATTATGGAAATGGCTACACCTTC
>many|TRBJ2-5|14|.|TRBV6-6
CASSYRNNQETQYF
TGTGCCAGCAGTTACAGGAACAACCAAGAGACCCAGTACTTC
>medium-sized|TRBJ2-4|15|.|TRBV10-3
CAISESGTFKNIQYF
TGTGCCATCAGTGAGTCGGGGACTTTCAAAAACATTCAGTACTTC
>few|TRBJ2-7|13|.|TRBV10-3
CAISSGGTYEQYF
TGTGCCATCAGTTCCGGAGGGACCTACGAGCAGTACTTC
>many|TRBJ2-1|15|TRBD1|TRBV5-6
CASRSGTGTYNEQFF
TGTGCCAGCAGGTCCGGGACAGGGACTTACAATGAGCAGTTCTTC
>medium-sized|TRBJ2-3|15|TRBD1|TRBV7-2
CASSYRDRVTDTQYF
TGTGCCAGCAGCTACCGGGACAGGGTGACAGATACGCAGTATTTT
>many|TRBJ2-1|13|TRBD2|TRBV27
CASSVGLAGAQFF
TGTGCCAGCAGTGTGGGACTAGCGGGGGCGCAGTTCTTC
>large|TRBJ1-2|13|.|TRBV5-6
CASSLVAGYGYTF
TGTGCCAGCAGCTTGGTGGCAGGCTATGGCTACACCTTC
>many|TRBJ2-6|18|.|TRBV28
CASSFVRDGISGANVLTF
TGTGCCAGCAGTTTTGTTCGGGACGGAATTTCTGGGGCCAACGTCCTGACTTTC
>many|TRBJ1-2|15|.|TRBV6-5
CASSYSGLLGPGYTF
TGTGCCAGCAGTTACTCTGGTCTGTTGGGGCCTGGCTACACCTTC
>.|TRBJ1-4|19|TRBD1|TRBV7-9
CASSVGQASGGVTNEKLFF
TGTGCCAGCAGCGTAGGACAGGCTTCTGGGGGAGTGACTAATGAAAAACTGTTTTTT
>few|TRBJ2-5|14|TRBD2|TRBV20-1
CSARDLWGGETQYF
TGCAGTGCTAGAGATCTCTGGGGAGGGGAGACCCAGTACTTC
>many|TRBJ1-5|15|.|TRBV11-2
CASSLFGQTNQPQHF
TGTGCCAGCAGCTTATTCGGGCAGACCAATCAGCCCCAGCATTTT
>many|TRBJ2-7|13|.|TRBV5-6
CASFLETASEQYF
TGTGCCAGCTTCCTTGAGACGGCAAGCGAGCAGTACTTC
>many|TRBJ2-4|14|TRBD1|TRBV7-9
CASSSDRDKNIQYF
TGTGCCAGCAGCTCGGACAGGGACAAAAACATTCAGTACTTC
>medium-sized|TRBJ2-1|14|TRBD2|TRBV7-9
CASGLLAGFNEQFF
TGTGCCTCGGGTCTTCTAGCGGGATTTAATGAGCAGTTCTTC
>medium-sized|TRBJ1-2|14|.|TRBV6-2/TRBV6-3
CASISGQLTRGYTF
TGTGCCAGCATCTCCGGTCAGTTAACTAGAGGCTACACCTTC
>.|TRBJ1-3|16|TRBD1|TRBV13
CASSMGQGARGNTIYF
TGTGCCAGCAGCATGGGACAGGGGGCAAGAGGAAACACCATATATTTT
>hyperexpanded|TRBJ1-2|14|TRBD1|TRBV27
CASRPGGRGYGYTF
TGTGCCAGCAGACCAGGGGGCAGGGGCTATGGCTACACCTTC
>.|TRBJ1-6|16|.|TRBV5-6
CASSLGGVSYNSPLHF
TGTGCCAGCAGCTTGGGCGGGGTCTCCTATAATTCACCCCTCCACTTT
>many|TRBJ2-2|15|.|TRBV9
CASSVEAASTGELFF
TGTGCCAGCAGCGTAGAGGCGGCGAGCACCGGGGAGCTGTTTTTT
>.|TRBJ2-7|14|TRBD1|TRBV6-1
CASSDGTGRYEQYF
TGTGCCAGCAGTGACGGGACAGGGCGCTACGAGCAGTACTTC
>many|TRBJ1-6|14|.|TRBV30
CAWVGQSNNSPLHF
TGTGCCTGGGTTGGACAGAGCAATAATTCACCCCTCCACTTT
>medium-sized|TRBJ2-5|15|.|TRBV27
CASSLNGRGGETQYF
TGTGCCAGCAGTTTAAACGGCAGGGGCGGTGAGACCCAGTACTTC
>many|TRBJ2-5|13|TRBD2|TRBV20-1
CSASGLAGETQYF
TGCAGTGCTAGTGGGCTAGCGGGTGAGACCCAGTACTTC
>medium-sized|TRBJ2-7|15|TRBD1|TRBV6-1
CASSEEPQGDYEQYF
TGTGCCAGCAGTGAAGAACCTCAGGGGGACTACGAGCAGTACTTC
>many|TRBJ2-7|13|TRBD1|TRBV19
CASTPQGASKQYF
TGTGCCAGTACCCCGCAGGGGGCGTCGAAGCAGTACTTC
>many|TRBJ2-7|16|TRBD1|TRBV13
CASSLAQTGATYEQYF
TGTGCCAGCAGCTTAGCTCAGACAGGGGCAACCTACGAGCAGTACTTC
>many|TRBJ2-5|13|TRBD1|TRBV12-5
CASAPGGQETQYF
TGTGCTAGTGCCCCAGGGGGACAAGAGACCCAGTACTTC
>.|TRBJ1-6|13|.|TRBV20-1
CSAREGRRSPLHF
TGCAGTGCTAGGGAGGGAAGACGTTCACCCCTCCACTTT